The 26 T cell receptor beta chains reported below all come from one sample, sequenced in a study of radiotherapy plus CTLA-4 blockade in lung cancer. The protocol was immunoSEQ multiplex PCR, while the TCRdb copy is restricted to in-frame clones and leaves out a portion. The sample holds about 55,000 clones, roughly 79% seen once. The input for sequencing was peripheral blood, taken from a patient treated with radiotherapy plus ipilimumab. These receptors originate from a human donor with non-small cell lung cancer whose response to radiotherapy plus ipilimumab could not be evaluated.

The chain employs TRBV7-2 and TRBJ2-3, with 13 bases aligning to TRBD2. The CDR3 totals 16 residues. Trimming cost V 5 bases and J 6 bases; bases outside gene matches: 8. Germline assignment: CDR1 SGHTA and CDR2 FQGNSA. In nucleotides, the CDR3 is TGTGCCAGCAGCCCCGGACTAGCGGGGGCGGGGGATACGCAGTATTTT. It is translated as CASSPGLAGAGDTQYF.

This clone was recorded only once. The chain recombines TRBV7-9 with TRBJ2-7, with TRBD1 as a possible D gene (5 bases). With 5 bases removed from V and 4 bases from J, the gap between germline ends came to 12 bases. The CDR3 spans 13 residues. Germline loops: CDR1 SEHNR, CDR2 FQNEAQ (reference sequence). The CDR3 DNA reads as TGTGCCAGCAGCCCAGGGTCATTTTACGAGCAGTACTTC. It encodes CASSPGSFYEQYF.

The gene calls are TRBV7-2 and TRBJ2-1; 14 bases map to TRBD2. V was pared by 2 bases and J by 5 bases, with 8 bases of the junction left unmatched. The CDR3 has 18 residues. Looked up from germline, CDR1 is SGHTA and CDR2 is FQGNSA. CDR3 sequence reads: CASSLKTSGRAGDNEQFF. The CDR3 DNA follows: TGTGCCAGCAGCTTAAAGACTAGCGGGAGGGCCGGGGACAATGAGCAGTTCTTC.

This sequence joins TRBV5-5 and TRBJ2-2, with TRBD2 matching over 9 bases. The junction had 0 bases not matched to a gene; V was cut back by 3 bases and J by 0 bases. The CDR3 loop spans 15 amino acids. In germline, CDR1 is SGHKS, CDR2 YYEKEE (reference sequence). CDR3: CASSSSGANTGELFF. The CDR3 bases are TGTGCCAGCAGCTCTAGCGGGGCGAACACCGGGGAGCTGTTTTTT.

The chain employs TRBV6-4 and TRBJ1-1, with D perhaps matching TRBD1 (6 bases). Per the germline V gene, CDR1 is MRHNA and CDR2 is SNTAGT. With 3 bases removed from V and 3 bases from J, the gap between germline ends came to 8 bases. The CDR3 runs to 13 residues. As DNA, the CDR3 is TGTGCCAGCAGTGAAACAGGGTACACTGAAGCTTTCTTT. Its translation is CASSETGYTEAFF.

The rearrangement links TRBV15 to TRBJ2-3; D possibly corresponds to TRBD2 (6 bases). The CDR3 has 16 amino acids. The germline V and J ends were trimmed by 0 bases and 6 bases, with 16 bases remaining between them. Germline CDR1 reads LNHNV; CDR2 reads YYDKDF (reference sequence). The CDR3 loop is CATSRDPPPTSDTQYF. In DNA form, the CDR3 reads TGTGCCACCAGCAGAGATCCCCCCCCCACTAGCGATACGCAGTATTTT.

This CDR3 reads CATPRPEGGANTGELFF. The CDR3 DNA reads as TGCGCCACCCCCCGGCCCGAGGGAGGTGCGAACACCGGGGAGCTGTTTTTT. V usage is TRBV10-2 and J usage is TRBJ2-2; possible D gene TRBD2, 6 bases. The CDR3 runs to 17 residues. Trimming cost V 10 bases and J 0 bases, with 21 bases left between them. Germline V lookup: CDR1 WSHSY, CDR2 SAAADI.

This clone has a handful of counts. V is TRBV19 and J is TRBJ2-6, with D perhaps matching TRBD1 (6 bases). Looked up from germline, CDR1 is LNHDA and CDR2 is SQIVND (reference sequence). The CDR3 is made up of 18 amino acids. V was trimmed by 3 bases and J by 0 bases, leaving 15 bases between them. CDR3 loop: CASSISTGTSSGANVLTF. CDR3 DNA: TGTGCCAGTAGTATTTCTACAGGGACCAGCTCTGGGGCCAACGTCCTGACTTTC.

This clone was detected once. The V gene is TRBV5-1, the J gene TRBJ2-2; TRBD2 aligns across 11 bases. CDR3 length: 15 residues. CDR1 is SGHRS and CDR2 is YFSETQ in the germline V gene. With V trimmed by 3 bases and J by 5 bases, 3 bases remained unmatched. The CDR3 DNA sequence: TGCGCCAGCAGCTCGACTAGCGGGAAGACCGGGGAGCTGTTTTTT. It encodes CASSSTSGKTGELFF.

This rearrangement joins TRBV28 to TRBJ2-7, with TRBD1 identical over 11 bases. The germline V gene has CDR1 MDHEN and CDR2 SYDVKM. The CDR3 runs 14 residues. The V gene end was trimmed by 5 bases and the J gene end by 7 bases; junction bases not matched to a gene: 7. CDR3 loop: CASSPGDRGLEQYF. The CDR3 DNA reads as TGTGCCAGCAGTCCCGGGGACAGGGGGTTGGAGCAGTACTTC.

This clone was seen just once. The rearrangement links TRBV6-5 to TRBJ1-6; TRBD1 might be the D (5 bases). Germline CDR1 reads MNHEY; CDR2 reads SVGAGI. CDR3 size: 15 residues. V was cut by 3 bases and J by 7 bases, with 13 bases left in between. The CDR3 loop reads CASSYEVRENSPLHF. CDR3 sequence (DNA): TGTGCCAGCAGTTATGAGGTCAGGGAAAATTCACCCCTCCACTTT.

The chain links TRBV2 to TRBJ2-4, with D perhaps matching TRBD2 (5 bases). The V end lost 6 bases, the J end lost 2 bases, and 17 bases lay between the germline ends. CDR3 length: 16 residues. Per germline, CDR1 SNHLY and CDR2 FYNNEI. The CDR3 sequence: CASRYRTVQTKNIQYF. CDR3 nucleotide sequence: TGTGCCAGCAGATATAGGACTGTTCAAACCAAAAACATTCAGTACTTC.

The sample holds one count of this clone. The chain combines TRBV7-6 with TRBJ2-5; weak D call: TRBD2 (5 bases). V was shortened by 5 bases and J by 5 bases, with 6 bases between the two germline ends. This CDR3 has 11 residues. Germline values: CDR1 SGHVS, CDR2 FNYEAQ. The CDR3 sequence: CASSPGETQYF. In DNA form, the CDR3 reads TGTGCCAGCAGCCCGGGGGAGACCCAGTACTTC. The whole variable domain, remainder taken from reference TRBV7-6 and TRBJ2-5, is GAGVSQSPRYKVTKRGQDVALRCDPISGHVSLYWYRQALGQGPEFLTYFNYEAQQDKSGLPNDRFSAERPEGSISTLTIQRTEQRDSAMYRCASSPGETQYFGPGTRLLVL.

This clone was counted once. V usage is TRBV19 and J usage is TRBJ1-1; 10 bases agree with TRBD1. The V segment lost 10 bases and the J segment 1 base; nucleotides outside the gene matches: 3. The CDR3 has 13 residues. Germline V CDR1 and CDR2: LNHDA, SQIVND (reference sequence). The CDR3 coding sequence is TGTGCCACTAGGGACAGGGGGAACACTGAAGCTTTCTTT. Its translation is CATRDRGNTEAFF.

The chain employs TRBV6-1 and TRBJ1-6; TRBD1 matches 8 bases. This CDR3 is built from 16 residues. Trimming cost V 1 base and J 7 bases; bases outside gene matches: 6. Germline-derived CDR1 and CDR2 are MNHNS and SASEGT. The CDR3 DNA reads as TGTGCCAGCAGTGAAGATGGAGACAGGGGAAATTCACCCCTCCACTTT. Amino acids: CASSEDGDRGNSPLHF.

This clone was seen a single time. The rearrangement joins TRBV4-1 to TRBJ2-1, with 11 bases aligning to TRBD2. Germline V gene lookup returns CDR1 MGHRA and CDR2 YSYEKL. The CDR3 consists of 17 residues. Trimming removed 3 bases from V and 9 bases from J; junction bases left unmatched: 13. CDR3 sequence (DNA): TGCGCCAGCAGCCATACTAGCGGGAGTTATCAGGCGGGTGAGCAGTTCTTC. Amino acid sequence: CASSHTSGSYQAGEQFF.

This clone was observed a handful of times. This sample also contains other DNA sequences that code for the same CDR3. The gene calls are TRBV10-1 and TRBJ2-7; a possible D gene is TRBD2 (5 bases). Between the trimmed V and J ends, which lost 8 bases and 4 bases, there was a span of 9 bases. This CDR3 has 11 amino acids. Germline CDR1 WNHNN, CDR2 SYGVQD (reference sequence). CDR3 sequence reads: CASSRGYEQYF. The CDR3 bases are TGCGCCAGCTCCAGAGGGTACGAGCAGTACTTC.

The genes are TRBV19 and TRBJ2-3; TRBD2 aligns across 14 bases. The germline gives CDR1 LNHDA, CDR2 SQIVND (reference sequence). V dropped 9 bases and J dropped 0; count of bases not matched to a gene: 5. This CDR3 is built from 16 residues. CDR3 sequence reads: CASGTSGGPSTDTQYF. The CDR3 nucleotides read TGTGCCAGCGGGACTAGCGGGGGCCCAAGCACAGATACGCAGTATTTT.

The CDR3 nucleotides are TGCAGCGCCGGTGGGGACACCTACTACGAGCAGTACTTC. Encoded protein: CSAGGDTYYEQYF. The chain combines TRBV29-1 with TRBJ2-5; possible D gene TRBD1, 6 bases. The J call could be wrong; TRBJ2-7 is a better fit for the DNA end. This CDR3 contains 13 residues. The germline gives CDR1 SQVTM, CDR2 ANQGSEA.

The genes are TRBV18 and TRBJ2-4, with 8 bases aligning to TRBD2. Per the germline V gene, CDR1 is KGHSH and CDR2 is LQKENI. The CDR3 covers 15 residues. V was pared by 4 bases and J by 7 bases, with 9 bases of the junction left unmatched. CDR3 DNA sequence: TGTGCCAGCTCACGAACTAGCGGACGGAGGAACATTCAGTACTTC. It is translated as CASSRTSGRRNIQYF.

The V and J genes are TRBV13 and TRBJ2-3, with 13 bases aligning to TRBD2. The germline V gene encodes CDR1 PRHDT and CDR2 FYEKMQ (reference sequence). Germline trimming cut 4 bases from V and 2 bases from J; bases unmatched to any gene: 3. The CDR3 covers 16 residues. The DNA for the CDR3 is TGTGCCAGCAGCTCCGGACTAGCGGGGGACACAGATACGCAGTATTTT. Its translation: CASSSGLAGDTDTQYF.

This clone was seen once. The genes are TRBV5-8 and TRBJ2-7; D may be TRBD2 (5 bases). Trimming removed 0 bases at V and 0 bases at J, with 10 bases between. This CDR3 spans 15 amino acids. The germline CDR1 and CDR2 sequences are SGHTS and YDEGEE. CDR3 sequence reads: CASSLDSALSYEQYF. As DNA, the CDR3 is TGTGCCAGCAGCTTGGATAGCGCCCTCTCCTACGAGCAGTACTTC.

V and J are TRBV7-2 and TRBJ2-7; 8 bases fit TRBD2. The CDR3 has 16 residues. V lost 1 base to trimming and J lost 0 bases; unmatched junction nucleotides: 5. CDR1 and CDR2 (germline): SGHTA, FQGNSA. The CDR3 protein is CASSLVGGRSSYEQYF. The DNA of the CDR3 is TGTGCCAGCAGCTTAGTGGGCGGGAGGAGCTCCTACGAGCAGTACTTC.

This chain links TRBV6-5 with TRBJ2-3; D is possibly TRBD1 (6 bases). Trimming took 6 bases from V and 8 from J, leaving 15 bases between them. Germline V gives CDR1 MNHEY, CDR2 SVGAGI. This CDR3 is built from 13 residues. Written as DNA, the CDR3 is TGTGCCAGCAGATACCTACAGGGCCTTACGCAGTATTTT. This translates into CASRYLQGLTQYF.

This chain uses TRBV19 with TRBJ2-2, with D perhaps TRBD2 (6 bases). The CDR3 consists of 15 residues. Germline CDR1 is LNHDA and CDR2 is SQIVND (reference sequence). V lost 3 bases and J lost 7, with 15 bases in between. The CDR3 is CASSMRLATYGELFF. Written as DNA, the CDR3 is TGTGCCAGTAGTATGAGGCTAGCGACGTACGGGGAGCTGTTTTTT.

The CDR3 reads CASSPPSGSGYTF. DNA of the CDR3: TGTGCCAGCTCACCACCCTCCGGTTCTGGCTACACCTTC. V usage is TRBV18 and J usage is TRBJ1-2; D not resolved. The V gene's germline CDR1 is KGHSH and CDR2 LQKENI. This CDR3 has 13 amino acids. Trimming stripped 0 bases from V and 7 bases from J, with 9 bases between. Full variable domain (rest looked up from reference TRBV18 and TRBJ1-2): NAGVMQNPRHLVRRRGQEARLRCSPMKGHSHVYWYRQLPEEGLKFMVYLQKENIIDESGMPKERFSAEFPKEGPSILRIQQVVRGDSAAYFCASSPPSGSGYTFGSGTRLTVV.